This T cell receptor beta chain was recorded in a study of shared clonotypes between healthy human individuals. Overall study: Aged 18 to 49, the donors were a couple of women and a few men. Study-level points and caveats: Despite large depth, rarefaction showed incomplete sorted-subset sequencing.

Of note for this clone: The antigen remains undetermined. Within the sample, other DNA sequences also encode this same CDR3.

The test was conducted at deep level. The table came from immunoSEQ multiplex PCR; TCRdb's copy has only in-frame clones and leaves some out. The repertoire holds approximately 2.4 million clones, more than 90% seen once, with 0.1% to 0.15% in the top ten. Adult Caucasians living in Nashville, Tennessee made up all of the donors. Germline V gene lookup returns CDR1 SGHNT and CDR2 YYREEE (reference sequence). The CDR3 extends over 13 amino acids. Trimming took 3 bases from V and 7 from J; bases not matched to a gene: 2. The gene calls are TRBV5-4 and TRBJ2-1; 9 bases fit TRBD2. Sequencing was done on a sample of naive CD4+ T cells sorted from blood. Specified subset: CD45RA+ positively selected. The TCR comes from a man aged 18 to 35 in good health. The CDR3 sequence: CASSSGLANEQFF. The CDR3 DNA follows: TGTGCCAGCAGCTCTGGACTAGCGAATGAGCAGTTCTTC.